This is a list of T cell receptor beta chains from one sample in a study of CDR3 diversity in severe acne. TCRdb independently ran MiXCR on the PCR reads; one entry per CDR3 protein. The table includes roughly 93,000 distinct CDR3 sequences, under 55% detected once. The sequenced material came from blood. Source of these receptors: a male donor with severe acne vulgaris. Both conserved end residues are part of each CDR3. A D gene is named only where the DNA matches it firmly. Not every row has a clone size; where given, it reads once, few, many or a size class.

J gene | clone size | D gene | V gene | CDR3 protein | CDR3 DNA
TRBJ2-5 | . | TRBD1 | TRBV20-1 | CSASFRDRARETQYF | TGCAGTGCTAGTTTCCGGGACAGGGCTCGGGAGACCCAGTACTTC
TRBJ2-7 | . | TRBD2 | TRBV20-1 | CSARDGEGRYEQYF | TGCAGTGCTAGAGATGGGGAGGGTCGCTACGAGCAGTACTTC
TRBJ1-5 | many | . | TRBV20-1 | CSGAEGVNQPQHF | TGCAGTGGGGCTGAAGGCGTCAATCAGCCCCAGCATTTT
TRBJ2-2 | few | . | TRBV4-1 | CASSQESGENTGELFF | TGCGCCAGCAGCCAAGAATCAGGGGAGAACACCGGGGAGCTGTTTTTT
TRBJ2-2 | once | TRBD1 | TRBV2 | CATRTLDRARDTGELFF | TGTGCCACTCGAACACTTGACAGGGCTCGCGACACCGGGGAGCTGTTTTTT
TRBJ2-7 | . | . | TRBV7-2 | CASSFGQSSYEQYF | TGTGCCAGCAGCTTTGGACAGAGCTCCTACGAGCAGTACTTC
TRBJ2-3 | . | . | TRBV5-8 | CASSSRAQRTDTQYF | TGTGCCAGCAGTTCCCGGGCCCAACGGACAGATACGCAGTATTTT
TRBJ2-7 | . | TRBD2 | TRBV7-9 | CASTFGTSGSCF | TGTGCCAGCACCTTCGGGACTAGCGGGAGTTGCTTC
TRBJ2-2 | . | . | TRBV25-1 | CASSGGPNTGELFF | TGTGCCAGCAGTGGCGGGCCTAACACCGGGGAGCTGTTTTTT
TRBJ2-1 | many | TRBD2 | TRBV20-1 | CSAGERTSGPTWDEQFF | TGCAGTGCTGGCGAGAGGACTAGCGGTCCCACCTGGGATGAGCAGTTCTTC
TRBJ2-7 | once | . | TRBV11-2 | CASSFGGSLGTYEQYF | TGTGCCAGCAGCTTCGGCGGCAGCTTAGGGACTTACGAGCAGTACTTC
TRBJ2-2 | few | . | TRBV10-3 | CAINGEGNTGELFF | TGTGCCATCAACGGGGAAGGGAACACCGGGGAGCTGTTTTTT
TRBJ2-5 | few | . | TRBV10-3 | CAISRDEETQYF | TGTGCCATCAGTCGGGACGAAGAGACCCAGTACTTC
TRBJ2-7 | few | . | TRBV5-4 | CASTRDGYEQYF | TGTGCTAGCACCCGTGACGGCTACGAGCAGTACTTC
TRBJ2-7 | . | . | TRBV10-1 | CASSPGLGRSYEQYF | TGCGCCAGCAGCCCCGGACTGGGCCGATCCTACGAGCAGTACTTC
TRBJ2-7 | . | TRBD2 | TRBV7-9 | CASSLAGTSGYDEQYF | TGTGCCAGCAGCTTAGCGGGGACTAGCGGGTACGACGAGCAGTACTTC
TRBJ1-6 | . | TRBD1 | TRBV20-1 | CSAPQTGGLSPLHF | TGCAGTGCTCCCCAGACAGGGGGGCTTTCACCCCTCCACTTT
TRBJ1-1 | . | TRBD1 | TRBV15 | CATSGRTGGTEAFF | TGTGCCACCAGCGGAAGGACAGGGGGAACTGAAGCTTTCTTT
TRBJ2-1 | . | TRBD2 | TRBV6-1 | CASRGTSGRANEQFF | TGTGCCAGCAGAGGGACTAGCGGGAGGGCCAATGAGCAGTTCTTC
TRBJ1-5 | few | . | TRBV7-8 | CASSLREARNQPQHF | TGTGCCAGCAGCTTACGGGAGGCCCGCAATCAGCCCCAGCATTTT
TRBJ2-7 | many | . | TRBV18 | CASSRGGGSYEQYF | TGTGCCAGCTCACGGGGAGGGGGATCCTACGAGCAGTACTTC
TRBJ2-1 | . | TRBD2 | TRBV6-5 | CASSLLTGTSGSTEQFF | TGTGCCAGCAGTTTACTGACCGGGACTAGCGGGAGCACTGAGCAGTTCTTC
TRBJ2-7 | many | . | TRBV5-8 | CASSNTGTRYEQYF | TGTGCCAGCAGCAATACCGGGACAAGGTACGAGCAGTACTTC
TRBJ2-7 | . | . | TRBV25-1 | CASSVGGSREQYF | TGTGCCAGCAGTGTTGGGGGCTCGAGGGAGCAGTACTTC
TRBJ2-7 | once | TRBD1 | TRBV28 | CASSWRDRGAYEQYF | TGTGCCAGCAGCTGGAGGGACAGGGGCGCCTACGAGCAGTACTTC
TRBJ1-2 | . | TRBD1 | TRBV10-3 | CAISESKGAYGYTF | TGTGCCATCAGTGAGTCGAAGGGGGCCTATGGCTACACCTTC
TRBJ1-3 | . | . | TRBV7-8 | CASSLGVMGQGNTVYF | TGTGCCAGCAGCTTAGGTGTTATGGGGCAGGGAAACACCGTATACTTT
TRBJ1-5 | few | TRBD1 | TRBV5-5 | CASSFEQGYNQPQHF | TGTGCCAGCAGCTTTGAACAGGGGTACAATCAGCCCCAGCATTTT
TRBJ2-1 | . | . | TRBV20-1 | CSARGLANNEQFF | TGCAGTGCTAGAGGGCTGGCAAACAATGAGCAGTTCTTC
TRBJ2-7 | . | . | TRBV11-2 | CASSIGQGTYEQYF | TGTGCCAGCAGCATTGGTCAGGGAACCTACGAGCAGTACTTC
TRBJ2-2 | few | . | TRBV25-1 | CASRGRAPRELFF | TGTGCCAGCAGGGGGCGGGCTCCGAGGGAGCTGTTTTTT
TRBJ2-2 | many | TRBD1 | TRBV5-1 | CASTGQGSPGELFF | TGCGCCAGCACCGGACAGGGGTCCCCCGGGGAGCTGTTTTTT
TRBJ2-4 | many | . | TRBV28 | CASSPPGRLLQYF | TGTGCCAGCAGTCCTCCGGGACGCCTTCTCCAGTACTTC
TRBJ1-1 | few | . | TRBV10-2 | CASSETGFSTEAFF | TGCGCCAGCAGCGAAACAGGTTTCTCCACTGAAGCTTTCTTT
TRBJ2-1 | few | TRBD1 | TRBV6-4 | CASSSGTGDYNEQFF | TGTGCCAGCAGCTCCGGGACAGGGGACTACAATGAGCAGTTCTTC
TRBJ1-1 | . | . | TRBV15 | CATSTGTTEAFF | TGTGCCACCAGCACTGGGACCACTGAAGCTTTCTTT
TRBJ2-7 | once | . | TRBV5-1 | CASRAATSYEQYF | TGCGCCAGCAGGGCAGCGACCTCCTACGAGCAATACTTC
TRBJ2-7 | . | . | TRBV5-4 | CASSLGTDGQQYF | TGTGCCAGCAGCTTGGGGACGGACGGGCAGCAGTACTTC
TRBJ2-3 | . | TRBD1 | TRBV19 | CASRRPGTGDLTDTQYF | TGTGCCAGTAGGCGACCCGGGACAGGGGACCTCACAGATACGCAGTATTTT